This paragraph reports one T cell receptor (beta chain). Its antigen is still unknown. This entry comes from a study of shared clonotypes between healthy human individuals. Background on the study: A donor's plate count was three for CD4 naive and three for CD4 memory; CD8 naive had two and CD8 memory one.

Germline V CDR1 and CDR2: SGHTA, FQGTGA. Trimming took 2 bases from V and 6 from J, leaving 15 bases between them. The CDR3 is 15 amino acids. The table came from immunoSEQ multiplex PCR; TCRdb's copy has only in-frame clones and leaves some out. The table records roughly 2,500,000 clones, more than 85% of them present only once. Each of the donors was a healthy adult who was HIV-negative and had not had a recent acute infection or vaccination. Broader study findings: Memory subsets had estimated richness that was generally smaller than that of naive subsets.

The sequencing input was naive CD4+ T cells from PBMCs. Subset meaning: CD45RA+ positively selected. This sequence originates from a man younger than 35 in good health. Some clones in this sample may be carry-over from other donors' samples. The V and J genes are TRBV7-3 and TRBJ2-3; D is possibly TRBD1 or TRBD2 (5 bases each). DNA for the CDR3: TGTGCCAGCAGCTTAGGGGGACCGGGTTTGGATACGCAGTATTTT. This gives the protein CASSLGGPGLDTQYF.